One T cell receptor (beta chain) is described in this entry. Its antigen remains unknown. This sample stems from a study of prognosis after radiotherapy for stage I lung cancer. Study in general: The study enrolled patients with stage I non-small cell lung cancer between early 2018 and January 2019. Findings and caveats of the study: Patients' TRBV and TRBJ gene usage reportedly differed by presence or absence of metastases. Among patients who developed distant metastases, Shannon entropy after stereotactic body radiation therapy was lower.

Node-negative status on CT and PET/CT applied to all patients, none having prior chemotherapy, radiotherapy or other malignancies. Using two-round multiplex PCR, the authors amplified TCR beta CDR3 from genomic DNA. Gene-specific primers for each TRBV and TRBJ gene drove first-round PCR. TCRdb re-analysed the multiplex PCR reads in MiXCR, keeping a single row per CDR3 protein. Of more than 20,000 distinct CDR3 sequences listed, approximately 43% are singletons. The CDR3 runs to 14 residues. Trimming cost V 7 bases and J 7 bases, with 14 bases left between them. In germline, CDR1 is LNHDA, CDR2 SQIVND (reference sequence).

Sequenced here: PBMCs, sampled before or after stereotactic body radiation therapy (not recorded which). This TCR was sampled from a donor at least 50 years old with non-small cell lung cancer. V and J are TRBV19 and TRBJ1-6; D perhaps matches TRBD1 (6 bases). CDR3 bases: TGTGCCAGTAAACAGGGTCTGGGAAATTCACCCCTCCACTTT. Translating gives CASKQGLGNSPLHF.